This TCR beta chain was identified in a study of blood T cell repertoires in COVID-19. Study information: Acute and convalescent COVID-19 specimens originated in the United States, Italy and Spain. In each case, the material was cDNA or gDNA derived from T cells, B-cell-depleted T cells, or PBMCs.

Under the authors' procedure: Estimation of nucleated cell counts was performed using reference gene primer amplification. Repertoires were generated with immunoSEQ multiplex PCR, while TCRdb's copy carries only in-frame clones and drops some. The V and J calls and clone size were taken over from that table, and D and trimming were inferred from the DNA. Of 39,000 or so clones listed, around four fifths are singletons. The clonotype was recovered from an elderly woman with active or convalescent COVID-19. Input material: peripheral blood.

The CDR3: CASSPPDRGYEQYF. The DNA of the CDR3 is TGTGCCAGCTCACCACCGGACAGGGGGTACGAGCAGTACTTC. The chain employs TRBV18 and TRBJ2-7, with TRBD1 matching over 10 bases. From germline, CDR1 is KGHSH and CDR2 LQKENI. The CDR3 covers 14 residues. The V segment lost 0 bases and the J segment 4 bases; nucleotides outside the gene matches: 0.